This T cell receptor beta chain was documented in a study of relationships among human T cell subsets. Overall study results and limits: Over 50% of CD8+ cytotoxic sequences came from clones with over 100 reads.

Anti-CD25 beads selected CD4+CD25+ regulatory T cells from positively selected CD4+ cells. A word on this clonotype: Its antigen is unknown.

The CDR3 spans 15 residues. Germline V gives CDR1 ENHRY, CDR2 SYGVKD. The V segment lost 0 bases and the J segment 10 bases; nucleotides outside the gene matches: 9. From mRNA, alpha and beta CDR3 regions were amplified using semiquantitative ARM-PCR. Exponential amplification used communal superprimers after tagged nested gene-specific primers in ARM-PCR. One entry per CDR3 protein results from TCRdb running MiXCR on the multiplex PCR reads. Among roughly 15,000 distinct CDR3 sequences listed, over 50% were seen once. The source material was Tregs sorted from blood. The clonotype originates from a middle-aged man in good health. The rearrangement joins TRBV10-3 to TRBJ1-1, with TRBD1 matching over 9 bases. Here the CDR3 reads CAISESLGDRVGAFF. CDR3 coding DNA: TGTGCCATCAGTGAGTCGTTGGGGGACAGGGTCGGAGCTTTCTTT.